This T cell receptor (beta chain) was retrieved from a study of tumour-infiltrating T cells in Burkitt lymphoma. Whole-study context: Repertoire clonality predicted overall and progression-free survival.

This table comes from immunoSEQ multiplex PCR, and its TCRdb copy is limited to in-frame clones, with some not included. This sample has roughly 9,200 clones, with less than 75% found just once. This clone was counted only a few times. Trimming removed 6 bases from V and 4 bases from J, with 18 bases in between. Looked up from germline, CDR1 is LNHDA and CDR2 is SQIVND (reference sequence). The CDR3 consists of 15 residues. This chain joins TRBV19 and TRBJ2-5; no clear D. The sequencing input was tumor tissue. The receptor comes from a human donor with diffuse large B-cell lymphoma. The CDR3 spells CASSPGILVSETQYF. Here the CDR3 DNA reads TGTGCCAGTAGCCCCGGCATCTTAGTCTCAGAGACCCAGTACTTC.